Listed below are T cell receptor beta chains from one sample, sequenced in a study of blood T cell repertoires in COVID-19. Method: immunoSEQ multiplex PCR; TCRdb's copy keeps in-frame clones and lacks some. The table includes around 100,000 clones, around nine tenths detected once. Sequenced: peripheral blood. The receptors originated from a man aged 45-65 years with acute or convalescent COVID-19. Both conserved end residues are part of each CDR3. The D gene is left open where the match is weak. Clone size appears in some rows only: once, few, many, or a class for an expanded clone.

clone size: .; J gene: TRBJ1-2; V gene: TRBV19; D gene: TRBD1; CDR3 protein: CVSRWTGEGYGYTF; CDR3 DNA: TGTGTCAGTAGATGGACAGGGGAGGGCTATGGCTACACCTTC
clone size: .; J gene: TRBJ1-2; V gene: TRBV6-1; D gene: .; CDR3 protein: CASSEAGVRGLGYTF; CDR3 DNA: TGTGCCAGCAGTGAAGCGGGGGTCAGGGGTCTTGGCTACACCTTC
clone size: .; J gene: TRBJ2-7; V gene: TRBV5-4; D gene: TRBD2; CDR3 protein: CASSFIAGGSYEQYF; CDR3 DNA: TGTGCCAGCAGCTTTATAGCGGGAGGTTCCTACGAGCAGTACTTC
clone size: once; J gene: TRBJ2-7; V gene: TRBV5-4; D gene: TRBD2; CDR3 protein: CASSSGLAGNYYEQYF; CDR3 DNA: TGTGCCAGCAGCTCTGGACTAGCGGGTAACTACTACGAGCAGTACTTC
clone size: .; J gene: TRBJ2-3; V gene: TRBV6-5; D gene: .; CDR3 protein: CASRIRDTQYF; CDR3 DNA: TGTGCCAGCAGAATCCGGGATACGCAGTATTTT
clone size: .; J gene: TRBJ1-6; V gene: TRBV5-1; D gene: .; CDR3 protein: CASSLEGAGLDSPLHF; CDR3 DNA: TGCGCCAGCAGCTTGGAAGGCGCGGGTTTGGATTCACCCCTCCACTTT
clone size: .; J gene: TRBJ1-1; V gene: TRBV6-5; D gene: .; CDR3 protein: CASRRLMGVTEAFF; CDR3 DNA: TGTGCCAGCCGACGTTTGATGGGAGTTACTGAAGCTTTCTTT
clone size: .; J gene: TRBJ2-1; V gene: TRBV6-5; D gene: TRBD2; CDR3 protein: CASGTLREGRNEQFF; CDR3 DNA: TGTGCCAGCGGGACTTTGCGGGAGGGTCGGAATGAGCAGTTCTTC
clone size: .; J gene: TRBJ2-7; V gene: TRBV6-5; D gene: TRBD1; CDR3 protein: CASSPGTGVYEQYF; CDR3 DNA: TGTGCCAGCAGTCCCGGGACAGGGGTCTACGAGCAGTACTTC
clone size: .; J gene: TRBJ1-6; V gene: TRBV10-3; D gene: TRBD1; CDR3 protein: CAISKATGQLSPLHF; CDR3 DNA: TGTGCCATCAGTAAGGCGACAGGGCAGCTTTCACCCCTCCACTTT
clone size: .; J gene: TRBJ2-1; V gene: TRBV5-4; D gene: TRBD2; CDR3 protein: CASSYIAGAGNEQFF; CDR3 DNA: TGTGCCAGCAGCTACATAGCGGGTGCGGGGAATGAGCAGTTCTTC
clone size: .; J gene: TRBJ1-5; V gene: TRBV30; D gene: .; CDR3 protein: CAWSPQGNQPQHF; CDR3 DNA: TGTGCCTGGAGTCCCCAGGGGAATCAGCCCCAGCATTTT
clone size: .; J gene: TRBJ2-1; V gene: TRBV27; D gene: TRBD2; CDR3 protein: CASSPITGTSVNEQFF; CDR3 DNA: TGTGCCAGCAGCCCAATTACCGGGACTAGCGTTAATGAGCAGTTCTTC
clone size: .; J gene: TRBJ1-1; V gene: TRBV19; D gene: .; CDR3 protein: CASRPSGGDTEAFF; CDR3 DNA: TGTGCCAGTAGGCCCAGTGGGGGCGACACTGAAGCTTTCTTT
clone size: .; J gene: TRBJ2-1; V gene: TRBV5-4; D gene: TRBD2; CDR3 protein: CASSPGTSALGEQFF; CDR3 DNA: TGTGCCAGCAGCCCCGGGACTAGCGCTTTGGGCGAGCAGTTCTTC
clone size: .; J gene: TRBJ2-7; V gene: TRBV11-3; D gene: TRBD1; CDR3 protein: CASSPTGFPYEQYF; CDR3 DNA: TGTGCCAGCAGCCCGACAGGGTTTCCCTACGAGCAGTACTTC
clone size: .; J gene: TRBJ2-5; V gene: TRBV10-2; D gene: .; CDR3 protein: CASSEWGLGKTQYF; CDR3 DNA: TGCGCCAGCAGTGAGTGGGGGCTAGGAAAGACCCAGTACTTC
clone size: .; J gene: TRBJ1-1; V gene: TRBV27; D gene: TRBD1; CDR3 protein: CASWGRTGGVNTEAFF; CDR3 DNA: TGTGCCAGTTGGGGAAGGACAGGGGGAGTCAACACTGAAGCTTTCTTT
clone size: .; J gene: TRBJ2-7; V gene: TRBV7-2; D gene: TRBD2; CDR3 protein: CASSQGLAGVLGEQYF; CDR3 DNA: TGTGCCAGCAGTCAGGGACTAGCGGGAGTGCTAGGCGAGCAGTACTTC
clone size: .; J gene: TRBJ2-4; V gene: TRBV2; D gene: .; CDR3 protein: CASSGQMVAKNIQYF; CDR3 DNA: TGTGCCAGCAGTGGGCAGATGGTTGCCAAAAACATTCAGTACTTC
clone size: .; J gene: TRBJ2-1; V gene: TRBV11-2; D gene: TRBD1; CDR3 protein: CASSLPGTGGFEQFF; CDR3 DNA: TGTGCCAGCAGCTTACCCGGGACAGGGGGCTTTGAGCAGTTCTTC
clone size: once; J gene: TRBJ1-2; V gene: TRBV11-2; D gene: TRBD1; CDR3 protein: CASSPTGTGYDSDGYTF; CDR3 DNA: TGTGCCAGCAGCCCTACCGGGACAGGGTATGATAGTGATGGCTACACCTTC
clone size: .; J gene: TRBJ1-1; V gene: TRBV27; D gene: .; CDR3 protein: CASSLPGAPEAFF; CDR3 DNA: TGTGCCAGCAGTTTACCAGGGGCCCCTGAAGCTTTCTTT
clone size: .; J gene: TRBJ2-7; V gene: TRBV5-1; D gene: TRBD2; CDR3 protein: CASSPGLAGPVGGHEQYF; CDR3 DNA: TGCGCCAGCAGCCCAGGACTAGCGGGACCCGTCGGGGGGCACGAGCAGTACTTC
clone size: .; J gene: TRBJ1-2; V gene: TRBV5-1; D gene: TRBD1; CDR3 protein: CASSLAGGADYGYTF; CDR3 DNA: TGCGCCAGCAGCTTGGCAGGGGGCGCCGACTATGGCTACACCTTC
clone size: .; J gene: TRBJ1-1; V gene: TRBV3-1/TRBV3-2; D gene: TRBD1; CDR3 protein: CASSQSQGLGAFF; CDR3 DNA: TGTGCCAGCAGCCAGTCACAGGGGTTGGGAGCTTTCTTT